The sequence of this T cell receptor beta chain was determined in a study of cytomegalovirus exposure and HLA in healthy donors. Study observations and caveats: In vitro assays verified that three CMV-associated chains recognized CMV antigens specifically.

J was trimmed by 5 bases and V by 4 bases; bases with no gene match: 13. Per the germline V gene, CDR1 is MNHNS and CDR2 is SASEGT. The CDR3 runs to 16 residues. This PCR relied on a set of 60 Vbeta primers and 13 Jbeta primers. The method was immunoSEQ multiplex PCR; TCRdb's version includes in-frame clones alone and lacks a portion of them. This table has roughly 150,000 clones, around 74% appearing once. Comment on this clone: Its antigen is as yet unknown.

The chain is built from TRBV6-1 and TRBJ2-7, with 8 bases matching TRBD1. This TCR was sampled from a female donor in good health and CMV-seronegative. The sample consisted of PBMCs. The CDR3 sequence is CASSAPRGQKRDEQYF. CDR3 nucleotides: TGTGCCAGCAGTGCCCCCAGGGGGCAAAAAAGGGACGAGCAGTACTTC.